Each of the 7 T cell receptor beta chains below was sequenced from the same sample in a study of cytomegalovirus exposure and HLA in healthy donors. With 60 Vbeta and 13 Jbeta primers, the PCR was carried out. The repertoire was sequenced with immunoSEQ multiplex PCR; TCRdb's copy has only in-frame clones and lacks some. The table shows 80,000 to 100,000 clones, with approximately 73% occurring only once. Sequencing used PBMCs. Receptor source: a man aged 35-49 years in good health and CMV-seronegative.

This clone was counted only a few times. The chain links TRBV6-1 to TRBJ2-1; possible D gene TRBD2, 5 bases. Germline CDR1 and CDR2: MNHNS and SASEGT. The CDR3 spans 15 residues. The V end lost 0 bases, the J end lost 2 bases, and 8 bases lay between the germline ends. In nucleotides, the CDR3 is TGTGCCAGCAGTGAAGCAACCGGGGCCTACAATGAGCAGTTCTTC. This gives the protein CASSEATGAYNEQFF.

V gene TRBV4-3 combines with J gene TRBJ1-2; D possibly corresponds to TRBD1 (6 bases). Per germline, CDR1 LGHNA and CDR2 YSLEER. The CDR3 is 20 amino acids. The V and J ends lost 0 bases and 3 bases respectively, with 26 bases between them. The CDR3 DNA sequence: TGCGCCAGCAGCCAAGAACGATTCTGGGATGTACAGGGAGAAGACTATGGCTACACCTTC. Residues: CASSQERFWDVQGEDYGYTF.

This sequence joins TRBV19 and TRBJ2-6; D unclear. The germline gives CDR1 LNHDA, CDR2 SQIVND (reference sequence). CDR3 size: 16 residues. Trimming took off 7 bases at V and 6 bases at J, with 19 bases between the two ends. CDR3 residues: CASNPETEYSANVLTF. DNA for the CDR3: TGTGCCAGTAATCCCGAGACTGAGTATTCGGCCAACGTCCTGACTTTC.

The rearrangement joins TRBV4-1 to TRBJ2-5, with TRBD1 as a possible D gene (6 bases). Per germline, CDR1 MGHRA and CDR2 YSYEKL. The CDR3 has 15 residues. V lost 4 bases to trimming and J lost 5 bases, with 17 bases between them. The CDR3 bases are TGCGCCAGCAGCCCAGGGGTACAGGTTAGGGAGACCCAGTACTTC. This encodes CASSPGVQVRETQYF.

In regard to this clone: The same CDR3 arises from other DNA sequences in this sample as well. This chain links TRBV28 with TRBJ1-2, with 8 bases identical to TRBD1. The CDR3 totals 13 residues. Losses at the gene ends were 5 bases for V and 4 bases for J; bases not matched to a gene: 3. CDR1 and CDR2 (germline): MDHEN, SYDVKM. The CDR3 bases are TGTGCCAGCAGTCTAGGACAGGGCTATGGCTACACCTTC. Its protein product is CASSLGQGYGYTF.

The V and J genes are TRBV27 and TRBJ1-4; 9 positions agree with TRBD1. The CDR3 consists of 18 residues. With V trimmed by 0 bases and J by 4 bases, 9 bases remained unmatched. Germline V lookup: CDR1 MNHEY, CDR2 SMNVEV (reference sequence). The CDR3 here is CASSLSPTGGGDNEKLFF. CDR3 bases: TGTGCCAGCAGTTTATCCCCGACAGGGGGTGGGGATAATGAAAAACTGTTTTTT.

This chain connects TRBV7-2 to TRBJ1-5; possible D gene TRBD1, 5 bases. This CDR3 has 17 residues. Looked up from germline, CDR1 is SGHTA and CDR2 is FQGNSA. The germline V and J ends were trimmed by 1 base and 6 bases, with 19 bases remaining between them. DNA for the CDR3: TGTGCCAGCAGCTTAGGGGCAGGTCCAGGGCTCGGTCAGCCCCAGCATTTT. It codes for CASSLGAGPGLGQPQHF.